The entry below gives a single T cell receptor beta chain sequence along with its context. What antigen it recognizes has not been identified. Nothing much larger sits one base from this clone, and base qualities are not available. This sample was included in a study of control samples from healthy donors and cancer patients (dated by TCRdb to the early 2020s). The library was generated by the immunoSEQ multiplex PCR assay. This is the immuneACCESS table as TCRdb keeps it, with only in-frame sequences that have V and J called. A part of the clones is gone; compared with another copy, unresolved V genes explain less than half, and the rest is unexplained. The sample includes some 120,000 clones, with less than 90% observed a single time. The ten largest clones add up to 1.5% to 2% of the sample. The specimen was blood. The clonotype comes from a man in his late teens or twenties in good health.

The base sequence is TGTGCCACACGCCTGGGGACAGGGGTTGGAAACACCATATATTTT. It codes for CATRLGTGVGNTIYF. The V and J genes are TRBV27 and TRBJ1-3, and 10 junctional nucleotides match TRBD1. The CDR3 measures 15 amino acids from cysteine to phenylalanine. The sequence is cut down to CDR3 DNA, 45 bases in frame from base 1. The germline V gene (reference sequence) gives CDR1 as MNHEY and CDR2 as SMNVEV. V is trimmed back by 10 bases and J by 3 bases, and the junction contains 9 bases that no gene match accounts for.